This entry concerns a single TCR beta chain. Which antigen it targets is not known. Within one base of it there is no much larger clone, and no base qualities were kept. This entry belongs to a study of OX40 agonist ivuxolimab in advanced cancers. About the study as a whole: Ivuxolimab, which targeted the costimulatory receptor OX40 (CD134), was an agonistic, fully human IgG2 monoclonal antibody. Of the 52 patients in dose escalation, 19 had hepatocellular carcinoma, some 15 had melanoma, 9 had renal cell carcinoma and 9 had head and neck cancer. The paper covers the monotherapy dose-escalation part of the phase I ivuxolimab trial, which included N = 52 patients. Intravenous ivuxolimab was administered to patients every 2 weeks at six dose levels: 0.01, 0.1, 0.3, 1.5, 3 and 10 mg/kg. Partial responses occurred in three dose-escalation patients: two with cutaneous melanoma and one with hepatocellular carcinoma. The point of sequencing TCRbeta in the periphery was to test whether ivuxolimab changed TCR sequence diversity and drove clonal T-cell expansion. A male proportion of roughly 80% and a mean age of 60 years, ranging from about 20 to 79, were recorded for the dose-escalation cohort. Prior anti-PD-1, anti-PD-L1 or anti-CTLA-4 therapy was permitted, and 40% to 50% of dose-escalation patients had received checkpoint inhibitors. Points the paper makes about the study in general: Which antigens the clonally expanded peripheral T cells were specific for was not determined. After ivuxolimab, expanded clones were on average more numerous among CD8+ T cells than among CD4+ T cells. Low levels of normalized T-cell clonal expansion were also shown by some nonresponding patients. In partial responders in the 0.1-3.0 mg/kg groups, normalized peripheral clonal expansion was found to be among the lowest, especially among CD8+ T cells. Clonal expansion of both CD4+ and CD8+ blood T cells was observed from baseline to week 6 at doses 0.1 to 3.0 mg/kg.

Its CDR3 holds 16 amino acids, cysteine through phenylalanine. CDR3 DNA only is kept here, 48 bases in frame from base 1. Taken from the germline V gene (reference sequence), the CDR1 and CDR2 loops are WNHNN and SYGVQD. The junction shows trimming of 2 bases on V and 0 bases on J, and the gene matches do not reach 4 bases of it. The trial excluded patients who had a history of autoimmune disease or who were on systemic immunosuppression. Peripheral blood for TCR sequencing was collected from all dose cohorts at baseline, on cycle 4 day 1, and on cycle 7 day 1. Samples came from an open-label, multicenter, first-in-human phase I dose-escalation trial of ivuxolimab. Adults with locally advanced or metastatic melanoma, renal cell, hepatocellular, or head and neck squamous cell carcinoma were enrolled in the trial. Before TCR sequencing, CD4+ T cells and CD8+ T cells from peripheral blood were sorted into separate populations.

Genomic DNA was extracted from sorted cells for sequencing of the TCRbeta CDR3 region. TCRbeta CDR3 regions were sequenced using the immunoSEQ Assay. The source is immuneACCESS, and TCRdb retained only in-frame sequences with V and J called. Part of the clones is not carried over; for the studies checked, unresolved V genes explain less than half of this, and the remainder is unexplained. Recorded for this sample are about 80,000 clones; approximately 84% of them occurred a single time. The ten most abundant clones make up 20% to 25% of the sample. The V gene is TRBV10-1 and the J gene is TRBJ2-1, with 7 middle bases fitting TRBD2. Sequencing was performed on CD4+ or CD8+ T cells sorted from blood, taken in a trial of the OX40 agonist ivuxolimab. This clonotype was obtained from an adult with an advanced solid tumor such as melanoma, head and neck, liver or kidney cancer. The sequenced DNA is TGCGCCAGCAGTGAGACGCGGGGGAGCTCCTACAATGAGCAGTTCTTC. It codes for CASSETRGSSYNEQFF.